The next 25 T cell receptor beta chains were all read from a single sample in a study of early T cells in non-severe SARS-CoV-2 infection. One entry per CDR3 protein results from TCRdb running MiXCR on the 5' RACE reads. The sample has 45,000 or so distinct CDR3 sequences; approximately 10% are singletons. Material for sequencing was whole blood. The receptors come from an adult who was a healthcare worker with PCR-confirmed SARS-CoV-2 infection or an uninfected control (not recorded which).

The chain's CDR3 is CACHTGTGGDEQYF. The CDR3 DNA follows: TGTGCCTGCCATACCGGGACAGGGGGCGACGAGCAGTACTTC. The chain joins TRBV30 to TRBJ2-7, with TRBD1 matching 12 bases. The CDR3 length is 14 residues. CDR1 is GTSNPN, CDR2 SVGIG, per germline (reference sequence). The junction had 8 bases not matched to a gene; V was cut back by 6 bases and J by 5 bases.

This clonotype has a handful of counts. The V and J genes are TRBV30 and TRBJ1-2, with D uncertain. V shed 1 base and J shed 3 bases, with 9 bases lying between them. The CDR3 totals 13 residues. Germline-derived CDR1 and CDR2 are GTSNPN and SVGIG (reference sequence). The CDR3 bases are TGTGCCTGGAGTGCTGCGTCTTACTATGGCTACACCTTC. Translation: CAWSAASYYGYTF.

This clonotype was observed a handful of times. In DNA, the CDR3 is TGCGCCAGCAGCCAAGGTCTGGGAGGGGATGGCTACACCTTC. Translating it yields CASSQGLGGDGYTF. This chain uses TRBV4-3 with TRBJ1-2; a possible D gene is TRBD1 (5 bases). The CDR3 is 14 amino acids. The germline V gene has CDR1 LGHNA and CDR2 YSLEER. The ends were cut back, 1 base at V and 6 bases at J, with 12 bases in the middle.

This clonotype was found many times. The V and J genes are TRBV6-2 or TRBV6-3 and TRBJ1-2; 7 nucleotides align to TRBD1. After removal of 6 bases from V and 11 bases from J, the junction contained 9 bases not matched to a gene. The CDR3 runs to 12 residues. In germline, CDR1 is MNHEY, CDR2 SVGEGT. The CDR3 DNA follows: TGTGCCAGCAGGACGACAGGGAGTCGGTACACCTTC. It translates to CASRTTGSRYTF.

This clonotype showed up many times. The chain employs TRBV29-1 and TRBJ2-3, with 8 positions matching TRBD1. The CDR3 is made up of 12 amino acids. Germline V lookup: CDR1 SQVTM, CDR2 ANQGSEA. After removal of 0 bases from V and 14 bases from J, the junction contained 7 bases not matched to a gene. The chain's CDR3 is CSVEDMRQGLYF. Written as DNA, the CDR3 is TGCAGCGTTGAAGATATGAGACAGGGGTTGTATTTT.

The rearrangement links TRBV29-1 to TRBJ1-2, with D uncertain. The V end was cut by 6 bases, the J end by 6 bases, with 11 bases between. Germline CDR1 SQVTM, CDR2 ANQGSEA. The CDR3 runs 11 residues. The CDR3, as DNA: TGCAGCGTCGGTTTGAATGATGGCTACACCTTC. Amino acid sequence: CSVGLNDGYTF.

This clonotype has a handful of counts. The chain recombines TRBV5-4 with TRBJ2-1; D ambiguous. The germline V gene has CDR1 SGHNT and CDR2 YYREEE (reference sequence). This CDR3 is 15 amino acids long. Trimming pared 0 bases from V and 1 base from J, leaving 8 bases between. The CDR3 loop is CASSLADRSYNEQFF. CDR3 DNA sequence: TGTGCCAGCAGCTTGGCGGACCGATCCTACAATGAGCAGTTCTTC. The variable domain in full, completed from reference TRBV5-4 and TRBJ2-1, reads ETGVTQSPTHLIKTRGQQVTLRCSSQSGHNTVSWYQQALGQGPQFIFQYYREEENGRGNFPPRFSGLQFPNYSSELNVNALELDDSALYLCASSLADRSYNEQFFGPGTRLTVL.

Many counts were recorded for this clonotype. The chain carries TRBV4-2 and TRBJ2-5; 12 nucleotides agree with TRBD2. V gave up 0 bases and J gave up 0 bases; unmatched junction bases: 5. CDR3 size: 18 residues. CDR1 is LGHNA, CDR2 YNFKEQ, per germline. CDR3 in DNA: TGTGCCAGCAGCCAAGACCTAGCGGGGGGGCGGTACCAAGAGACCCAGTACTTC. It codes for CASSQDLAGGRYQETQYF.

The chain links TRBV4-3 to TRBJ2-1; possibly TRBD1 for D (7 bases). This CDR3 region has 15 residues. V lost 4 bases and J lost 6, with 16 bases in between. Germline CDR1 is LGHNA and CDR2 is YSLEER. This CDR3 reads CASSPAGGSINEQFF. The CDR3 DNA follows: TGCGCCAGCAGCCCCGCAGGGGGGTCGATCAATGAGCAGTTCTTC.

Many counts were recorded for this clonotype. The V and J genes are TRBV21-1 and TRBJ2-7. TRBV21-1 is recorded as a pseudogene. This CDR3 contains 12 residues. The CDR3 here is CASSKGDYEQYF. CDR3 sequence (DNA): TGTGCCAGCAGCAAAGGGGACTACGAGCAGTACTTC.

The chain combines TRBV24-1 with TRBJ1-1; D not certain. V shed 4 bases and J shed 8 bases, with 10 bases lying between them. There are 12 residues in the CDR3. CDR1 and CDR2 from the germline V gene are KGHDR and SFDVKD. The CDR3 is CATSDGVREAFF. The CDR3 DNA sequence: TGTGCCACCAGTGACGGGGTTAGGGAAGCTTTCTTT.

The chain carries TRBV29-1 and TRBJ2-3; 9 nucleotides agree with TRBD1. V shed 3 bases and J 3 bases; nucleotides not matched to a gene: 4. Germline values: CDR1 SQVTM, CDR2 ANQGSEA. The CDR3 has 14 amino acids. CDR3 in amino acids: CSVDGQGNTDTQYF. CDR3 DNA: TGCAGCGTTGATGGACAGGGGAATACAGATACGCAGTATTTT.

This clonotype has a count of ten or more. The V gene is TRBV30, the J gene TRBJ1-2, with D uncertain. In germline, CDR1 is GTSNPN, CDR2 SVGIG (reference sequence). Trimming removed 0 bases from V and 0 bases from J, with 11 bases in between. This CDR3 comprises 15 residues. The CDR3 reads CAWSVRAISNYGYTF. In nucleotides, the CDR3 is TGTGCCTGGAGTGTACGTGCGATTTCTAACTATGGCTACACCTTC. Full variable domain (missing parts from reference TRBV30 and TRBJ1-2): SQTIHQWPATLVQPVGSPLSLECTVEGTSNPNLYWYRQAAGRGLQLLFYSVGIGQISSEVPQNLSASRPQDRQFILSSKKLLLSDSGFYLCAWSVRAISNYGYTFGSGTRLTVV.

The table lists this clonotype with a few counts. The chain uses TRBV6-5 and TRBJ2-7; the match to TRBD1 covers 8 bases. J lost 5 bases, V lost 7 bases, and 13 bases had no gene match. Per germline, CDR1 MNHEY and CDR2 SVGAGI. This CDR3 has 15 residues. The CDR3 reads CASTSPGGAAHEQYF. The CDR3 DNA reads as TGTGCCAGCACTAGCCCAGGGGGCGCCGCTCACGAGCAGTACTTC.

CDR3 region: CASSVDRVSNEQFF. The DNA of the CDR3 is TGTGCCAGCAGTGTCGACAGGGTGAGCAATGAGCAGTTCTTC. The J gene is TRBJ2-1, the V gene TRBV27, with 7 bases matching TRBD1. The CDR3 spans 14 residues. The J segment lost 6 bases and the V segment lost 5 bases, leaving 7 bases of the junction unmatched. Per the germline V gene, CDR1 is MNHEY and CDR2 is SMNVEV (reference sequence).

The J gene is TRBJ1-1, the V gene TRBV5-5, with D possibly being TRBD1 (6 bases). The V and J ends lost 6 bases and 8 bases respectively, with 17 bases between them. The germline V gene encodes CDR1 SGHKS and CDR2 YYEKEE (reference sequence). This CDR3 contains 13 residues. As DNA, the CDR3 is TGTGCCAGCACCTCCCTCGGACAGCAGGAAGCTTTCTTT. Protein: CASTSLGQQEAFF.

This clonotype has ten or more counts. The V call is TRBV29-1, the J call TRBJ1-1; D remains ambiguous. The CDR3 extends over 12 amino acids. V was trimmed by 5 bases and J by 5 bases, leaving 12 bases between them. Germline V gene data show CDR1 as SQVTM and CDR2 as ANQGSEA. The DNA of the CDR3 is TGCAGCGTTTCGCTCGGGCAGACTGAAGCTTTCTTT. Amino acids: CSVSLGQTEAFF.

The sample holds many counts of this clonotype. The genes are TRBV11-2 and TRBJ1-6; D might be TRBD1 (5 bases). V lost 1 base and J 7 bases, leaving 11 bases between the germline ends. This CDR3 is built from 15 residues. The germline gives CDR1 SGHAT, CDR2 FQNNGV. The CDR3: CASSLVGRDNSPLHF. DNA for the CDR3: TGTGCCAGCAGCTTAGTTGGCAGGGACAATTCACCCCTCCACTTT.

CDR3: CSAYGTFYNTEAFF. As DNA, the CDR3 is TGCAGTGCTTATGGGACATTCTACAACACTGAAGCTTTCTTT. The genes are TRBV20-1 and TRBJ1-1; weak D call: TRBD1 (6 bases). The CDR3 extends over 14 amino acids. Per the germline V gene, CDR1 is DFQATT and CDR2 is SNEGSKA (reference sequence). The germline V and J ends were trimmed by 5 bases and 2 bases, with 15 bases remaining between them.

This clonotype has ten or more counts. The V call is TRBV5-4, the J call TRBJ1-2, with D possibly being TRBD1 (5 bases). Between the trimmed V and J ends, which lost 5 bases and 4 bases, there was a span of 15 bases. The CDR3 sequence is 14 residues long. Germline V gene data show CDR1 as SGHNT and CDR2 as YYREEE (reference sequence). The chain's CDR3 is CASRYQGAAYGYTF. CDR3 sequence (DNA): TGTGCCAGCAGGTACCAGGGAGCGGCCTATGGCTACACCTTC.

This clonotype was detected many times. The J gene is TRBJ1-1, the V gene TRBV6-2 or TRBV6-3, with TRBD1 matching 7 bases. The CDR3 contains 14 residues. From germline, CDR1 is MNHEY and CDR2 SVGEGT. Germline trimming cut 7 bases from V and 1 base from J; bases unmatched to any gene: 6. CDR3 sequence reads: CASKSTGTNTEAFF. CDR3 in DNA: TGTGCCAGCAAATCGACAGGGACGAACACTGAAGCTTTCTTT.

This clonotype was seen many times. The chain uses TRBV10-3 and TRBJ1-6; D gene ambiguous. Trimming took 6 bases from V and 4 from J, leaving 4 bases between them. The CDR3 totals 12 residues. CDR1 and CDR2 from the germline V gene are ENHRY and SYGVKD. DNA for the CDR3: TGTGCCATCAGAGGATATAATTCACCCCTCCACTTT. The encoded protein is CAIRGYNSPLHF.

The table lists this clonotype with many counts. This chain links TRBV7-2 with TRBJ2-3; 11 bases line up with TRBD2. This CDR3 is built from 16 residues. The germline CDR1 and CDR2 sequences are SGHTA and FQGNSA. V shed 0 bases, J shed 11 bases, and the junction held 10 bases outside the gene matches. The CDR3 DNA reads as TGTGCCAGCAGCTTAGCTAGCGGGGGGGCGGGCCCTGGGCAGTATTTT. Translation gives CASSLASGGAGPGQYF.

J is TRBJ2-2 and V is TRBV7-3, with a tentative D call TRBD2 (6 bases). V was shortened by 5 bases and J by 3 bases, with 13 bases between the two germline ends. This CDR3 is built from 15 residues. Germline-derived CDR1 and CDR2 are SGHTA and FQGTGA. The CDR3 sequence: CASSRGPSDTGELFF. The CDR3 nucleotides are TGTGCCAGCAGCCGCGGGCCTAGCGACACCGGGGAGCTGTTTTTT.

This clonotype is medium-sized within its sample. The J gene is TRBJ1-1, the V gene TRBV7-3; 7 bases align to TRBD1. J lost 2 bases, V lost 5 bases, and 2 bases had no gene match. Germline CDR1 and CDR2: SGHTA and FQGTGA. The CDR3 has 13 residues. The CDR3: CASSRQGNTEAFF. As DNA, the CDR3 is TGTGCCAGCAGCAGACAGGGCAACACTGAAGCTTTCTTT.